This TCR beta chain was retrieved from a study of OX40 agonist ivuxolimab in advanced cancers. Study conclusions and caveats: It was also the case that some nonresponders had low normalized T-cell clonal expansion.

CDR3 size: 12 residues. The V end lost 5 bases, the J end lost 1 base, and 6 bases lay between the germline ends. Per germline, CDR1 SGHTA and CDR2 FQGNSA. Produced via immunoSEQ multiplex PCR; TCRdb's table is partial and in-frame only. The sample has tens of thousands of clones; approximately 80% are singletons. Details on this clone: What it binds is not known.

The clonotype originates from an adult with an advanced solid tumor such as melanoma, head and neck, liver or kidney cancer. The chain uses TRBV7-2 and TRBJ2-7, with D unresolved. This specimen consisted of CD4+ or CD8+ T cells sorted from blood, obtained in a trial of the OX40 agonist ivuxolimab. The CDR3 sequence: CASSDASYEQYF. CDR3 coding DNA: TGTGCCAGCAGCGACGCTTCCTACGAGCAGTACTTC.